This TCR beta chain was captured in a study of cytotoxic CD8 clonotypes in ibrutinib-treated CLL. Study-level information: Each sample contained, on average, approximately 270,000 productive templates and tens of thousands of productive rearrangements.

Of note for this clone: Antigen specificity is unknown.

Findings and limits, study-wide: Clonality (at baseline) was higher than in age-matched healthy donors and tracked circulating CD8+ T-cell counts. Investigators sampled sustained-remission and progressing patients at differing times.

Measured with immunoSEQ multiplex PCR; TCRdb has only the in-frame clones, and not every one. The sample contains about 160,000 clones, about 84% of which appear only once. The germline gives CDR1 SGHAT, CDR2 FQNNGV. V dropped 1 base and J dropped 4 bases, with 5 bases sitting between them. This CDR3 contains 13 residues. The clonotype originates from a human donor with chronic lymphocytic leukemia. This chain uses TRBV11-2 with TRBJ1-5; D is unclear. Sequences were derived from PBMCs, sampled after 24 months of ibrutinib treatment. The CDR3 region has the DNA TGTGCCAGCAGCTTAGGAGAGAATCAGCCCCAGCATTTT. Translation gives CASSLGENQPQHF.